A single sample gave rise to the 9 T cell receptor beta chains below, sequenced in a study of blood T cell repertoires in COVID-19. Sequenced by immunoSEQ multiplex PCR; TCRdb stores in-frame clones only, minus some. Here the sample spans some 240,000 clones, 87% being singletons. Material for sequencing was peripheral blood. All receptors derive from a man aged 55 to 70 who had recovered from COVID-19.

This sequence joins TRBV23-1 and TRBJ1-3, with TRBD1 identical over 12 bases. TRBV23-1 is designated an ORF whose function remains uncertain. This CDR3 region has 18 residues. J lost 4 bases, V lost 2 bases, and 9 bases had no gene match. The CDR3 protein is CASSQRGGGTGGGNTIYF. The CDR3 DNA is TGCGCCAGCAGTCAAAGAGGGGGCGGGACAGGGGGCGGAAACACCATATATTTT.

The rearrangement uses TRBV6-6 and TRBJ1-2; 7 bases are a match to TRBD1. This CDR3 is 15 amino acids long. CDR1 and CDR2 from the germline V gene are MNHNY and SVGAGI (reference sequence). The junction had 9 bases not matched to a gene; V was cut back by 5 bases and J by 3 bases. The CDR3 region is CASSLRDSRYYGYTF. CDR3 coding DNA: TGTGCCAGCAGTCTCCGGGACAGCCGTTACTATGGCTACACCTTC.

The chain links TRBV4-2 to TRBJ2-6; a possible D gene is TRBD2 (5 bases). Germline V gives CDR1 LGHNA, CDR2 YNFKEQ. This CDR3 comprises 17 residues. Between the trimmed V and J ends, which lost 0 bases and 1 base, there was a span of 10 bases. The CDR3 sequence: CASSQDASGSGANVLTF. As DNA, the CDR3 is TGTGCCAGCAGCCAAGACGCCTCGGGATCTGGGGCCAACGTCCTGACTTTC.

V is TRBV3-1 (or the pseudogene TRBV3-2) and J is TRBJ2-1; unclear D gene. Germline CDR1 reads LGHDT; CDR2 reads YNNKEL (reference sequence). CDR3 length equals 17 residues. The ends were cut back, 0 bases at V and 2 bases at J, with 14 bases in the middle. The CDR3 spells CASSQEAGRRTYNEQFF. The CDR3 nucleotides read TGTGCCAGCAGCCAAGAGGCAGGTCGTCGAACCTACAATGAGCAGTTCTTC.

The J gene is TRBJ1-5, the V gene TRBV21-1; the table assigns TRBD1, which was not confirmed against the DNA. TRBV21-1 is assigned pseudogene status. CDR3 length: 14 residues. The CDR3 nucleotides read TGTGCCAGCAGCAAAGACAGGGAACGTCAGCCCCAGCATTTT. Translated: CASSKDRERQPQHF.

The chain recombines TRBV7-2 with TRBJ1-1; maybe TRBD1 (6 bases). Trimming took off 5 bases at V and 4 bases at J, with 14 bases between the two ends. The CDR3 runs 14 residues. Germline V gene data show CDR1 as SGHTA and CDR2 as FQGNSA. In DNA form, the CDR3 reads TGTGCCAGCAGCCTCACAGGGCCGGCCACTGAAGCTTTCTTT. Residues: CASSLTGPATEAFF.

V usage is TRBV3-1 (or the pseudogene TRBV3-2) and J usage is TRBJ2-1; 7 bases are shared with TRBD2. Germline loops: CDR1 LGHDT, CDR2 YNNKEL (reference sequence). The junction had 6 bases not matched to a gene; V was cut back by 8 bases and J by 8 bases. This CDR3 contains 12 residues. The CDR3 DNA follows: TGTGCCAGCGCCCAAGCGGGATATGAGCAGTTCTTC. Translated: CASAQAGYEQFF.

This clone has only a few counts. The rearrangement joins TRBV29-1 to TRBJ1-1; D remains ambiguous. This CDR3 has 12 amino acids. Germline-derived CDR1 and CDR2 are SQVTM and ANQGSEA. Trimming took 5 bases from V and 1 from J, leaving 8 bases between them. The CDR3 region has the DNA TGCAGCGTTCGGGTGGGGAACACTGAAGCTTTCTTT. Translated: CSVRVGNTEAFF.

This chain connects TRBV10-1 to TRBJ1-6; TRBD1 is a possible D gene (5 bases). Germline CDR1 WNHNN, CDR2 SYGVQD (reference sequence). With 3 bases removed from V and 10 bases from J, the gap between germline ends came to 13 bases. This CDR3 region has 14 residues. CDR3 sequence: CASSESQGRSPLHF. CDR3 DNA: TGCGCCAGCAGTGAAAGTCAGGGCCGGTCACCCCTCCACTTT.